These 20 T cell receptor beta chains originate from one sample sequenced in a study of blood T cell repertoires in COVID-19. Assay used: immunoSEQ multiplex PCR; TCRdb lists only in-frame clones, some missing. Among 290,000 or so clones listed, almost 85% were seen once. Material for sequencing was peripheral blood. The origin of the receptors is a man over 45 with active or convalescent COVID-19.

The chain is built from TRBV5-1 and TRBJ2-3; TRBD1 is a possible D gene (6 bases). The CDR3 covers 16 residues. V lost 4 bases to trimming and J lost 5 bases, with 20 bases between them. The germline V gene has CDR1 SGHRS and CDR2 YFSETQ. The CDR3 DNA follows: TGCGCCAGCAGCCTGGGCATACAGGGTCTGGTAGATACGCAGTATTTT. Its translation: CASSLGIQGLVDTQYF.

J is TRBJ2-7 and V is TRBV27; D ambiguous. The CDR3 loop spans 16 amino acids. Trimming took off 4 bases at V and 3 bases at J, with 19 bases between the two ends. Germline loops: CDR1 MNHEY, CDR2 SMNVEV (reference sequence). CDR3 protein: CASSSGTTRNFYEQYF. As DNA, the CDR3 is TGTGCCAGCAGTTCAGGTACAACCCGGAATTTCTACGAGCAGTACTTC.

The gene calls are TRBV7-9 and TRBJ1-2; D gene uncertain. V lost 0 bases, J lost 6 bases, and 14 bases lay in between. This CDR3 has 15 residues. Germline V CDR1 and CDR2: SEHNR, FQNEAQ (reference sequence). CDR3 bases: TGTGCCAGCAGCTTAGCGCTCGGGGTAGGCAATGGCTACACCTTC. Translated, it gives CASSLALGVGNGYTF.

The rearrangement links TRBV28 to TRBJ2-2, with D maybe TRBD1 (6 bases). The CDR3 sequence is 16 residues long. V was trimmed by 5 bases and J by 0 bases, leaving 13 bases between them. Germline lookup yields CDR1 MDHEN and CDR2 SYDVKM. CDR3 DNA sequence: TGTGCCAGCAGTCCCCTAGGGGGTACGAACACCGGGGAGCTGTTTTTT. This codes for CASSPLGGTNTGELFF.

The chain carries TRBV3-1 (or the pseudogene TRBV3-2) and TRBJ2-5; D is unresolved. V gave up 3 bases and J gave up 5 bases, with 10 bases separating them. The CDR3 covers 13 residues. Germline CDR1 LGHDT, CDR2 YNNKEL (reference sequence). CDR3 coding DNA: TGTGCCAGCAGCCAGAGCTTCCGGGAGACCCAGTACTTC. Translated, it gives CASSQSFRETQYF.

The V gene is TRBV6-6, the J gene TRBJ1-5, with no clear D. The V gene lost 6 bases and the J gene lost 7 bases, with 10 bases spanning the gap. In germline, CDR1 is MNHNY, CDR2 SVGAGI (reference sequence). There are 12 residues in the CDR3. The DNA of the CDR3 is TGTGCCAGCAGCCCCCCGGGGCAGCCCCAGCATTTT. Its translation: CASSPPGQPQHF.

V is TRBV30 and J is TRBJ1-1; TRBD1 might be the D (5 bases). The CDR3 consists of 13 residues. V was cut by 2 bases and J by 4 bases, with 11 bases left in between. CDR1 GTSNPN and CDR2 SVGIG come from the germline V gene (reference sequence). The CDR3 sequence is CAWSPGGTTEAFF. DNA of the CDR3: TGTGCCTGGAGTCCCGGAGGGACCACTGAAGCTTTCTTT.

The rearrangement joins TRBV6-5 to TRBJ1-1; no clear D. From germline, CDR1 is MNHEY and CDR2 SVGAGI. The CDR3 runs 15 residues. V was pared by 0 bases and J by 1 base, with 9 bases between. DNA of the CDR3: TGTGCCAGCAGTTACTCATATCGACAGAACACTGAAGCTTTCTTT. Encoded protein: CASSYSYRQNTEAFF.

The CDR3 protein is CASSYPDSDTYEQYF. CDR3 bases: TGTGCCAGCAGTTACCCTGACAGTGATACCTACGAGCAGTACTTC. The chain employs TRBV6-2 or TRBV6-3 and TRBJ2-7; D perhaps matches TRBD1 (5 bases). Germline assignment: CDR1 MNHEY and CDR2 SVGEGT. The CDR3 covers 15 residues. V lost 2 bases to trimming and J lost 2 bases, with 13 bases between them.

This clone was seen only a few times. J is TRBJ1-1 and V is TRBV11-2; the match to TRBD1 covers 7 bases. CDR1 SGHAT and CDR2 FQNNGV come from the germline V gene. Unmatched junction bases numbered 7, after V lost 5 bases and J lost 1 base. The CDR3 spans 15 residues. The CDR3 nucleotides are TGTGCCAGCAGCCCATACAGGGGACAGAACACTGAAGCTTTCTTT. It is translated as CASSPYRGQNTEAFF.

The J gene is TRBJ2-6, the V gene TRBV6-2 or TRBV6-3; a possible D gene is TRBD1 (5 bases). CDR1 and CDR2 (germline): MNHEY, SVGEGT. The CDR3 loop spans 15 amino acids. V was clipped by 6 bases and J by 5 bases, with 14 bases between them. CDR3 coding DNA: TGTGCCAGCAGCCAGACAGTTTCTAGGGCCAACGTCCTGACTTTC. This codes for CASSQTVSRANVLTF.

The chain joins TRBV28 to TRBJ2-1, with TRBD2 identical over 7 bases. After removal of 4 bases from V and 0 bases from J, the junction contained 3 bases not matched to a gene. The CDR3 has 15 residues. CDR1 is MDHEN, CDR2 SYDVKM, per germline. CDR3 in DNA: TGTGCCAGCAGTTCCCTAGCGGACTCCTACAATGAGCAGTTCTTC. It is translated as CASSSLADSYNEQFF.

The rearrangement uses TRBV7-3 and TRBJ1-1, with D possibly matching TRBD1 (6 bases). V was shortened by 5 bases and J by 4 bases, with 14 bases between the two germline ends. Germline assignment: CDR1 SGHTA and CDR2 FQGTGA. The CDR3 loop spans 14 amino acids. Here the CDR3 reads CASSPNRDGTEAFF. In nucleotides, the CDR3 is TGTGCCAGCAGCCCCAACAGGGATGGCACTGAAGCTTTCTTT.

This clone came up a few times. V usage is TRBV3-1 (or the pseudogene TRBV3-2) and J usage is TRBJ1-1; D possibly corresponds to TRBD1 (5 bases). V lost 1 base, J lost 4 bases, and 7 bases lay in between. Germline CDR1 is LGHDT and CDR2 is YNNKEL (reference sequence). CDR3 size: 13 residues. The CDR3 nucleotides read TGTGCCAGCAGCCAAGTTACAGGCACTGAAGCTTTCTTT. Encoded protein: CASSQVTGTEAFF.

The gene calls are TRBV19 and TRBJ1-2; 11 bases line up with TRBD1. J lost 6 bases, V lost 11 bases, and 14 bases had no gene match. This CDR3 contains 15 residues. Looked up from germline, CDR1 is LNHDA and CDR2 is SQIVND (reference sequence). The CDR3 DNA follows: TGTGCCGCACGGGGACAGGGGGTGCCCGGGGATGGCTACACCTTC. Translation: CAARGQGVPGDGYTF.

The chain carries TRBV20-1 and TRBJ2-7, with 9 bases matching TRBD2. The CDR3 consists of 13 residues. In germline, CDR1 is DFQATT, CDR2 SNEGSKA (reference sequence). With 3 bases clipped from V and 4 bases from J, the junction kept 4 bases outside the gene matches. CDR3 sequence: CSASSGSGYEQYF. CDR3 in DNA: TGCAGTGCTAGTAGCGGGAGCGGGTACGAGCAGTACTTC.

The rearrangement links TRBV6-5 to TRBJ1-2; no definite D call. Germline CDR1 reads MNHEY; CDR2 reads SVGAGI. This CDR3 comprises 13 residues. V lost 5 bases and J lost 5, with 12 bases in between. The CDR3 is CASSIGRSYGYTF. The CDR3 nucleotides read TGTGCCAGCAGTATCGGGAGGTCTTATGGCTACACCTTC.

The rearrangement links TRBV23-1 to TRBJ1-2; unclear D gene. TRBV23-1 belongs to the ORF category, with a function that is uncertain. Trimming removed 4 bases at V and 13 bases at J, with 7 bases between. The CDR3 sequence is 9 residues long. Here the CDR3 DNA reads TGCGCCAGCAGTCTCCCCTTCACCTTC. Its protein product is CASSLPFTF.

This clone was seen more than once but under ten times. The rearrangement links TRBV11-2 to TRBJ2-5; D possibly corresponds to TRBD1 (6 bases). Trimming pared 3 bases from V and 0 bases from J, leaving 8 bases between. CDR1 and CDR2 (germline): SGHAT, FQNNGV. The CDR3 length is 14 residues. The CDR3 is CASSLNRDQETQYF. Here the CDR3 DNA reads TGTGCCAGCAGCTTGAACAGGGACCAAGAGACCCAGTACTTC.

This clone was detected a few times. The gene calls are TRBV19 and TRBJ1-1; D gene uncertain. V was trimmed by 0 bases and J by 0 bases, leaving 8 bases between them. The CDR3 is 15 amino acids. CDR1 is LNHDA and CDR2 is SQIVND in the germline V gene (reference sequence). CDR3 in amino acids: CASSIDPFMNTEAFF. As DNA, the CDR3 is TGTGCCAGTAGTATAGACCCTTTTATGAACACTGAAGCTTTCTTT.